The clone carrying this T cell receptor beta chain has a count of ten or more. This entry belongs to a study of T cell repertoires in cytomegalovirus infection. One entry per CDR3 protein results from TCRdb running MiXCR on the reads. Of roughly 280,000 distinct CDR3 sequences in the sample, over 8% were seen once. V dropped 6 bases and J dropped 0; count of bases not matched to a gene: 3. CDR1 MNHEY and CDR2 SMNVEV come from the germline V gene (reference sequence). This CDR3 spans 15 amino acids. The chain couples TRBV27 to TRBJ2-7; the match to TRBD2 covers 12 bases. This TCR was sampled from a human donor in good health (CMV status not recorded). Some clones in this sample may be carry-over from other donors' samples. What was sequenced was PBMCs. This CDR3 reads CASRPTSGGSYEQYF. CDR3 DNA: TGTGCCAGCAGACCGACTAGCGGGGGCTCCTACGAGCAGTACTTC.